This entry lists 11 T cell receptor delta chains sequenced from one sample in a study of gamma-delta T cells after stem cell transplantation. TCRdb ran CATT on the RT-PCR reads. The sample includes 11,000 or so delta-chain clones, over 1% of them seen just once. Material for sequencing was gamma-delta T cells. All receptors derive from a human donor. It is not recorded whose cells these are; they may come from a transplant donor.

The V gene is TRDV2, the J gene TRDJ1; 12 bases are a match to TRDD3. V lost 3 bases to trimming and J lost 0 bases; unmatched junction nucleotides: 10. The germline V gene encodes CDR1 GEAIGNYY and CDR2 EKD. The CDR3 is made up of 18 amino acids. This CDR3 reads CACDQLLGDTKYTDKLIF. The CDR3 DNA reads TGTGCCTGTGACCAATTACTGGGGGATACAAAGTACACCGATAAACTCATCTTT.

Comment on this clone: TCRdb has a much larger clone's protein, which differs at residue 14 from the translation of this DNA, likely because of a read error; what is shown is the protein translated from the DNA. V usage is TRDV2 and J usage is TRDJ1; 11 bases align to TRDD3. This CDR3 comprises 19 residues. Germline CDR1 reads GEAIGNYY; CDR2 reads EKD. V was pared by 3 bases and J by 5 bases, with 19 bases of the junction left unmatched. The CDR3 DNA is TGTGCCTGTGACCCGGTAAGGCCTGGGGGATACCGGGCAGGGGATAAACTCATCTTT. It yields the protein CACDPVRPGGYRAGDKLIF.

This clone was observed many times. The chain recombines TRDV2 with TRDJ1; D remains unclear. This CDR3 is built from 14 residues. CDR1 and CDR2 (germline): GEAIGNYY, EKD. V lost 3 bases and J lost 2, with 12 bases in between. The DNA for the CDR3 is TGTGCCTGTGACTCTGTCTTACTGACCGATAAACTCATCTTT. Its translation is CACDSVLLTDKLIF.

Comments on this clone: This DNA's translation and the protein TCRdb lists, from a much larger clone, do not match at residue 10, likely due to a read error; the protein shown is translated from the DNA. The V call is TRDV2, the J call TRDJ1, with a possible D match to TRDD3 (5 bases). The germline gives CDR1 GEAIGNYY, CDR2 EKD. There are 14 residues in the CDR3. V lost 1 base to trimming and J lost 7 bases, with 15 bases between them. Written as DNA, the CDR3 is TGTGCCTGTGACACGCTGGGAGTCTTCGGTAAACTCATCTTT. This codes for CACDTLGVFGKLIF.

About this clone: The likely explanation is a read error, given a far larger clone one base away. Other DNA sequences in the same sample also yield this CDR3. The chain recombines TRDV2 with TRDJ3, with D perhaps TRDD3 (5 bases). CDR1 and CDR2 (germline): GEAIGNYY, EKD. The CDR3 spans 20 residues. V lost 3 bases, J lost 0 bases, and 20 bases lay in between. The DNA of the CDR3 is TGTGCCTGTGACCGCATACTGGAGGACCCCAGCTCCTGGGACACCCGACAGATGTTTTTC. This encodes CACDRILEDPSSWDTRQMFF.

This clone was detected only a few times. TCRdb shows a much larger clone's protein in place of this DNA's translation, and the two differ at residue 12, likely through a read error; the protein shown is translated from the DNA. The genes are TRDV2 and TRDJ1; D might be TRDD3 (5 bases). The V gene's germline CDR1 is GEAIGNYY and CDR2 EKD. This CDR3 contains 16 residues. As DNA, the CDR3 is TGTGCCTGTGACACCATCGGGATCGAGTACACCGGTAAACTCATCTTT. Its translation: CACDTIGIEYTGKLIF.

By sample fraction, this clone is medium-sized (0.01 to 0.1%). The J gene is TRDJ1, the V gene TRDV2, with 9 bases fitting TRDD3. This CDR3 contains 17 residues. V was pared by 3 bases and J by 0 bases, with 10 bases of the junction left unmatched. Germline V gives CDR1 GEAIGNYY, CDR2 EKD. The DNA of the CDR3 is TGTGCCTGTGACCCCTTACTGGGGGAACCTTACACCGATAAACTCATCTTT. This translates into CACDPLLGEPYTDKLIF.

The chain is built from TRDV2 and TRDJ3; perhaps TRDD2 as D (6 bases). There are 23 residues in the CDR3. Germline V gene lookup returns CDR1 GEAIGNYY and CDR2 EKD. Trimming took off 2 bases at V and 5 bases at J, with 33 bases between the two ends. The CDR3 sequence: CACDKMPSRTPYSDSGDTRQMFF. The CDR3 coding sequence is TGTGCCTGTGACAAGATGCCTTCCCGAACTCCCTACTCGGATTCAGGGGACACCCGACAGATGTTTTTC.

This clone is large (0.1 to 1%) in the sample. Within the sample, other DNA sequences also encode this same CDR3. The rearrangement links TRDV2 to TRDJ1; D perhaps matches TRDD3 (6 bases). Trimming took 0 bases from V and 0 from J, leaving 13 bases between them. Germline-derived CDR1 and CDR2 are GEAIGNYY and EKD. The CDR3 spans 16 residues. CDR3: CACDTLTRGYTDKLIF. The CDR3 region has the DNA TGTGCCTGTGACACCCTAACGAGGGGATACACCGATAAACTCATCTTT.

This clone is termed medium-sized (0.01 to 0.1%). The sample holds other DNA sequences that translate to the same CDR3. This sequence joins TRDV2 and TRDJ1; TRDD3 matches at 10 bases. The germline V gene encodes CDR1 GEAIGNYY and CDR2 EKD. The junction had 4 bases not matched to a gene; V was cut back by 2 bases and J by 2 bases. The CDR3 sequence is 15 residues long. The CDR3 DNA reads TGTGCCTGTGACATACTGGGGGATCTGACCGATAAACTCATCTTT. As protein: CACDILGDLTDKLIF.

Worth noting for this clone: TCRdb records a much larger clone's protein for this DNA, with a difference at residue 8 that likely arises from a read error; the protein given is the translation of the DNA. The chain employs TRDV2 and TRDJ1; D perhaps matches TRDD3 (5 bases). The CDR3 covers 18 residues. In germline, CDR1 is GEAIGNYY, CDR2 EKD. The V end was cut by 3 bases, the J end by 2 bases, with 24 bases between. The CDR3 nucleotides read TGTGCCTGTGACCCAGTACTGGAACCAGACCCTCCTACCGATAAACTCATCTTT. Translated: CACDPVLEPDPPTDKLIF.